These 20 T cell receptor beta chains were all obtained from the same sample, sequenced in a study of blood T cell repertoires in COVID-19. TCRdb's copy holds only in-frame clones and misses some; the assay was immunoSEQ multiplex PCR. The sample comprises 200,000 to 300,000 clones, about 90% of which are singletons, and 1.3% to 1.5% rests with the top ten. The specimen sequenced was peripheral blood. Source of these receptors: a man older than 75 with acute or convalescent COVID-19.

V is TRBV12-3 or TRBV12-4 and J is TRBJ1-2; TRBD1 matches at 7 bases. The CDR3 loop spans 13 amino acids. J was trimmed by 5 bases and V by 6 bases; bases with no gene match: 6. The CDR3 here is CASSPGTEYGYTF. CDR3 in DNA: TGTGCCAGCAGCCCTGGGACAGAATATGGCTACACCTTC.

The V gene is TRBV9, the J gene TRBJ2-5; TRBD2 might be the D (7 bases). Trimming took off 0 bases at V and 5 bases at J, with 20 bases between the two ends. Germline CDR1 reads SGDLS; CDR2 reads YYNGEE. The CDR3 length is 17 residues. CDR3 DNA: TGTGCCAGCAGCGTAGCCCTAGGAGGGGGAGGGCACGAGACCCAGTACTTC. Protein product: CASSVALGGGGHETQYF.

The V and J genes are TRBV6-2 or TRBV6-3 and TRBJ2-1; the D gene is possibly TRBD2 (5 bases). Trimming left V 6 bases short and J 5 bases short, with 17 bases between. This CDR3 is built from 15 residues. Germline CDR1 is MNHEY and CDR2 is SVGEGT. CDR3 protein: CASSNTIASHNEQFF. The CDR3 coding sequence is TGTGCCAGCAGCAACACTATAGCGAGCCACAATGAGCAGTTCTTC.

The rearrangement uses TRBV19 and TRBJ1-5; D unresolved. Per the germline V gene, CDR1 is LNHDA and CDR2 is SQIVND (reference sequence). The CDR3 covers 13 residues. The V gene lost 6 bases and the J gene lost 4 bases, with 10 bases spanning the gap. The CDR3 nucleotides are TGTGCCAGTAGATTAACGGGGAATCAGCCCCAGCATTTT. As protein: CASRLTGNQPQHF.

V and J are TRBV24-1 and TRBJ1-2, with 7 bases that match TRBD1. The ends lost 1 base at V and 6 bases at J; junction bases unmatched: 7. The germline V gene has CDR1 KGHDR and CDR2 SFDVKD. The CDR3 is 15 amino acids. The CDR3: CATSDFGQGDNGYTF. The CDR3 DNA follows: TGTGCCACCAGTGATTTTGGGCAGGGGGACAATGGCTACACCTTC.

This clone turned up a few times. The chain uses TRBV19 and TRBJ2-7; D is ambiguous. V was pared by 4 bases and J by 0 bases, with 10 bases between. The CDR3 sequence is 14 residues long. Germline lookup yields CDR1 LNHDA and CDR2 SQIVND (reference sequence). The CDR3 loop reads CASSSHGNSYEQYF. The CDR3 DNA reads as TGTGCCAGTAGTAGCCATGGCAACTCCTACGAGCAGTACTTC.

The chain links TRBV7-9 to TRBJ2-3; no reliable D call. This CDR3 has 14 amino acids. The germline V and J ends were trimmed by 3 bases and 0 bases, with 7 bases remaining between them. Germline V gene sequence: CDR1 SEHNR, CDR2 FQNEAQ (reference sequence). CDR3 DNA: TGTGCCAGCAGCTTTGAGCGTAGCACAGATACGCAGTATTTT. This sequence encodes CASSFERSTDTQYF.

This chain links TRBV7-9 with TRBJ2-5; 8 bases line up with TRBD2. CDR1 is SEHNR and CDR2 is FQNEAQ in the germline V gene (reference sequence). The ends lost 11 bases at V and 9 bases at J; junction bases unmatched: 17. This CDR3 spans 14 amino acids. CDR3 sequence (DNA): TGTGCCGGAGGCCCCAGCGGGGGCCGTGTGGCCCAGTACTTC. This codes for CAGGPSGGRVAQYF. The full variable domain, in which reference TRBV7-9 and TRBJ2-5 provide the parts outside the CDR3, is DTGVSQNPRHKITKRGQNVTFRCDPISEHNRLYWYRQTLGQGPEFLTYFQNEAQLEKSRLLSDRFSAERPKGSFSTLEIQRTEQGDSAMYLCAGGPSGGRVAQYFGPGTRLLVL.

The chain has TRBV18 and TRBJ1-2, with 9 bases lining up with TRBD1. This CDR3 contains 17 residues. The germline V gene has CDR1 KGHSH and CDR2 LQKENI. With V trimmed by 3 bases and J by 8 bases, 16 bases remained unmatched. CDR3 loop: CASSPGDRDPLSEGYTF. The CDR3 nucleotides are TGTGCCAGCTCACCGGGGGACAGGGATCCCCTCTCGGAGGGCTACACCTTC. Filled out from reference TRBV18 and TRBJ1-2, the complete variable domain reads NAGVMQNPRHLVRRRGQEARLRCSPMKGHSHVYWYRQLPEEGLKFMVYLQKENIIDESGMPKERFSAEFPKEGPSILRIQQVVRGDSAAYFCASSPGDRDPLSEGYTFGSGTRLTVV.

This clone was seen a handful of times. The chain recombines TRBV28 with TRBJ2-3; 7 bases map to TRBD2. The germline V gene has CDR1 MDHEN and CDR2 SYDVKM. The CDR3 has 16 residues. The ends lost 5 bases at V and 0 bases at J; junction bases unmatched: 8. Here the CDR3 DNA reads TGTGCCAGCAGTGCCCAGGAGGGAGGGAGCACAGATACGCAGTATTTT. Its protein is CASSAQEGGSTDTQYF. The full variable domain, in which reference TRBV28 and TRBJ2-3 provide the parts outside the CDR3, is DVKVTQSSRYLVKRTGEKVFLECVQDMDHENMFWYRQDPGLGLRLIYFSYDVKMKEKGDIPEGYSVSREKKERFSLILESASTNQTSMYLCASSAQEGGSTDTQYFGPGTRLTVL.

This chain joins TRBV6-2 or TRBV6-3 and TRBJ2-7, with 10 nucleotides matching TRBD1. CDR1 and CDR2 (germline): MNHEY, SVGEGT. J gave up 0 bases and V 4 bases, and 0 bases lay outside the gene matches. The CDR3 covers 14 residues. CDR3: CASSWTGGSYEQYF. DNA of the CDR3: TGTGCCAGCAGTTGGACAGGGGGCTCCTACGAGCAGTACTTC.

This chain links TRBV5-4 with TRBJ2-7; 9 bases are shared with TRBD1. V trimming: 0 bases; J trimming: 5 bases; junction bases outside the gene matches: 6. The germline V gene encodes CDR1 SGHNT and CDR2 YYREEE (reference sequence). The CDR3 has 15 residues. This CDR3 reads CASSLAGTGSHEQYF. The CDR3 nucleotides are TGTGCCAGCAGCTTGGCCGGGACAGGGAGCCACGAGCAGTACTTC.

CDR3 DNA: TGTGCCAGCAGCCAAGATTTCGACAGGCTGACGAACACCGGGGAGCTGTTTTTT. This gives the protein CASSQDFDRLTNTGELFF. V and J are TRBV14 and TRBJ2-2; D might be TRBD1 (6 bases). CDR1 is SGHDN and CDR2 is FVKESK in the germline V gene. This CDR3 has 18 residues. The V end lost 0 bases, the J end lost 0 bases, and 14 bases lay between the germline ends.

The chain is built from TRBV2 and TRBJ2-4; the D gene is possibly TRBD2 (6 bases). This CDR3 spans 13 amino acids. Between the trimmed V and J ends, which lost 5 bases and 7 bases, there was a span of 12 bases. Germline CDR1 reads SNHLY; CDR2 reads FYNNEI. The CDR3 DNA is TGTGCCAGCAGTCGGGACTTAGGGAACATTCAGTACTTC. The encoded protein is CASSRDLGNIQYF.

V gene TRBV7-3 combines with J gene TRBJ2-1, with D tentatively TRBD2 (5 bases). From germline, CDR1 is SGHTA and CDR2 FQGTGA. Trimming stripped 5 bases from V and 10 bases from J, with 12 bases between. The CDR3 is 12 amino acids. The CDR3 loop reads CASSPSGEEQFF. In DNA, the CDR3 is TGTGCCAGCAGCCCCTCCGGGGAGGAGCAGTTCTTC.

V is TRBV12-3 or TRBV12-4 and J is TRBJ2-1; D uncertain. This CDR3 is 13 amino acids long. Trimming stripped 4 bases from V and 2 bases from J, with 6 bases between. The CDR3 nucleotides are TGTGCCAGCAGTTGGTCGGCCTACAATGAGCAGTTCTTC. Its protein is CASSWSAYNEQFF.

The chain joins TRBV29-1 to TRBJ2-3, with D hard to call. V was cut by 6 bases and J by 1 base, with 14 bases left in between. CDR1 and CDR2 (germline): SQVTM, ANQGSEA. The CDR3 is 14 residues long. CDR3 region: CSVERGRGTDTQYF. The DNA of the CDR3 is TGCAGCGTAGAAAGAGGCCGGGGCACAGATACGCAGTATTTT.

The V call is TRBV9, the J call TRBJ2-3, with 8 bases identical to TRBD2. Germline-derived CDR1 and CDR2 are SGDLS and YYNGEE. J was trimmed by 2 bases and V by 4 bases; bases with no gene match: 9. This CDR3 is built from 16 residues. CDR3 in DNA: TGTGCCAGCAGCCCTCTCACTAGCGGAGCCACAGATACGCAGTATTTT. Amino acids: CASSPLTSGATDTQYF.

This clone has only one observation. V gene TRBV29-1 combines with J gene TRBJ2-1, with 15 bases lining up with TRBD2. The CDR3 sequence is 15 residues long. The ends lost 6 bases at V and 7 bases at J; junction bases unmatched: 7. Germline V CDR1 and CDR2: SQVTM, ANQGSEA. CDR3: CSVWTSGRASNEQFF. The CDR3 coding sequence is TGCAGCGTCTGGACTAGCGGGAGGGCCTCAAATGAGCAGTTCTTC.

The V call is TRBV3-1 (or the pseudogene TRBV3-2), the J call TRBJ2-2, with D maybe TRBD2 (6 bases). The CDR3 runs to 17 residues. Between the trimmed V and J ends, which lost 0 bases and 6 bases, there was a span of 17 bases. Looked up from germline, CDR1 is LGHDT and CDR2 is YNNKEL (reference sequence). CDR3 region: CASSQDWRLVWAGELFF. CDR3 sequence (DNA): TGTGCCAGCAGCCAAGATTGGAGACTAGTATGGGCCGGGGAGCTGTTTTTT.